This T cell receptor beta chain comes out of a study of blood T cell repertoires in COVID-19. Study information: COVID-19 samples from acute and convalescent phases originated in the United States, Italy and Spain. T cells, B-cell-depleted T cells, or PBMCs supplied cDNA or gDNA.

Authors' analysis steps: Amplified reference gene primers provided the basis for estimating nucleated cell counts. TCRdb keeps only in-frame clones here, not all; method: immunoSEQ multiplex PCR. For V, J and clone size, that table is used; D and trimming come from the DNA. The sample shows more than 350,000 clones, approximately 87% of them seen only once. Germline V gives CDR1 GTSNPN, CDR2 SVGIG (reference sequence). The CDR3 extends over 12 amino acids. Seattle's cohort entered during active infection and was followed longitudinally. The J gene is TRBJ1-2, the V gene TRBV30; 7 positions match TRBD1. The receptor was derived from a woman between 25 and 40 years old with COVID-19, enrolled during active disease. Material for sequencing was peripheral blood. CDR3 sequence reads: CAFGQAPYGYTF. CDR3 bases: TGTGCTTTCGGACAGGCCCCCTATGGCTACACCTTC. The full variable domain, in which reference TRBV30 and TRBJ1-2 provide the parts outside the CDR3, is SQTIHQWPATLVQPVGSPLSLECTVEGTSNPNLYWYRQAAGRGLQLLFYSVGIGQISSEVPQNLSASRPQDRQFILSSKKLLLSDSGFYLCAFGQAPYGYTFGSGTRLTVV.